This entry describes one T cell receptor beta chain. The sample is drawn from a study of blood T cell repertoires in COVID-19. Trimming took off 7 bases at V and 0 bases at J, with 14 bases between the two ends. The germline V gene has CDR1 SGDLS and CDR2 YYNGEE. This CDR3 contains 15 residues. The protocol was immunoSEQ multiplex PCR, while the TCRdb copy is restricted to in-frame clones and leaves out a portion. The sample carries roughly 330,000 clones, 87% recorded once. The sequence was obtained from a woman aged 25 to 39 who had recovered from COVID-19. The specimen sequenced was PBMCs or T cells enriched from blood (not recorded which). The chain combines TRBV9 with TRBJ1-5; possibly TRBD1 for D (5 bases). Written as DNA, the CDR3 is TGTGCCAGCCCGGGCGGAGGGGCTAGCAATCAGCCCCAGCATTTT. Protein: CASPGGGASNQPQHF.